The rows below give T cell receptor beta chains drawn from one sample of a study of T cells after posttransplantation cyclophosphamide. TCRdb's table, derived via immunoSEQ multiplex PCR, lists solely in-frame clones and lacks some. The repertoire has 25,000 to 35,000 clones, none seen only once; the ten largest take about 4.5%. The sequencing sample was made of PBMCs. All receptors derive from a woman aged 25-40 years in good health and a related stem cell transplant donor. Both conserved end residues are trimmed from each CDR3. Clone size is stated in some rows and not others, as once, few, many or a class when expanded.

many	14	TRBV7-6	ASSLDHRGQDYGYT
many	12	TRBV6-2/TRBV6-3	ASSFSGTSNGAF
few	13	TRBV12-3/TRBV12-4	ASRLAGVMNTEAF
-	13	TRBV7-2	ASSLVGGGLDTQY
few	14	TRBV24-1	ATSELPRSQGETQY
many	13	TRBV5-1	ASSSGGRGDEKLF
many	10	TRBV6-5	AISANTGELF
many	13	TRBV2	ASSARIRAGNTIY
many	10	TRBV29-1	SVVKGLNEQF
many	16	TRBV19	ASSTQILTGSEVTEAF
many	12	TRBV6-2/TRBV6-3	ASSLTNFAYEQY
-	12	TRBV2	ASTRDLPQETQY
many	14	TRBV19	ASTPDYGLPNYGYT
many	13	TRBV19	ASNMGLGGGPEAF
-	16	TRBV19	ASSTFTLGDRGGETQY
many	13	TRBV6-2/TRBV6-3	ASSTGQGATDTQY
many	13	TRBV10-3	AISETSRDTYEQY
many	14	TRBV19	ASRGEGTVSYNEQF
many	11	TRBV7-2	ASSQINTGELF
few	13	TRBV11-2	ASSSQGRTGYEQY
-	11	TRBV29-1	SVVHPGKNIQY
few	15	TRBV6-1	ASSEAPPGPSGNTIY
many	14	TRBV4-3	ASSHLTGGGYEKLF
many	12	TRBV18	ASSAHANTGELF
many	12	TRBV6-2/TRBV6-3	ASSITGGETEAF
many	14	TRBV5-1	ASSLRLAGGPGELF
few	13	TRBV30	AWSAPDRGISPLH
many	12	TRBV12-3/TRBV12-4	ASSLVAVWPEAF
many	13	TRBV7-2	ASSGSRGFDQPQH
few	14	TRBV12-3/TRBV12-4	ASSYSKTDANTEAF
many	11	TRBV6-5	ASRTAYTGELF
many	13	TRBV6-5	ASSYSGQGHNEQF
-	15	TRBV6-1	ASSEAATGGRRETQY
many	10	TRBV19	ASRGQPDEQF
many	14	TRBV5-8	ASSFGQLLAKNIQY
many	13	TRBV7-2	ASSLVGTSTDTQY
many	11	TRBV5-1	ASSLTGGNEQY
few	15	TRBV25-1	ASSRQGFSSGANVLT
few	16	TRBV30	AWNRAGSRSLAKNIQY
many	12	TRBV18	ASSPRASHDTQY
many	13	TRBV5-1	ASTFRGAPPTEAF
many	11	TRBV5-6	ASSLIRGTVQF
many	13	TRBV4-3	ASSREGLTYNEQF
-	15	TRBV15	ATSRVAGTGVADTQY
few	14	TRBV7-9	ASSPWGDQPLDGYT
many	15	TRBV7-2	ASSTQGGAPSIYGYT
many	14	TRBV6-2/TRBV6-3	ASSLGPGQVDTEAF
-	13	TRBV30	AWSPTSGGAETQY